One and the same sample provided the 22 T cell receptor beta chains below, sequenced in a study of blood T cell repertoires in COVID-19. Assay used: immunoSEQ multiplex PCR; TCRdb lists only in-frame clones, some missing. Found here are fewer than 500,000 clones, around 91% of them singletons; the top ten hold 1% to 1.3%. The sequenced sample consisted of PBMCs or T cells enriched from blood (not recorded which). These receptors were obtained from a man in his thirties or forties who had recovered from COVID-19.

CDR3 DNA sequence: TGCGCCAGCAGCCAAGGCCAAAACCTAGGGGAGCTGTTTTTT. Protein sequence: CASSQGQNLGELFF. The rearrangement links TRBV4-1 to TRBJ2-2; D is undetermined. The CDR3 is made up of 14 amino acids. Trimming left V 1 base short and J 8 bases short, with 11 bases between. Looked up from germline, CDR1 is MGHRA and CDR2 is YSYEKL.

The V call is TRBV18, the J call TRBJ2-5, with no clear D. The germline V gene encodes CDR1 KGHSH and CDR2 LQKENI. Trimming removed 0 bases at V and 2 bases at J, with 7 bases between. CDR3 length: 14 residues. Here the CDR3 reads CASSPPSLQETQYF. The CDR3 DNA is TGTGCCAGCTCACCACCGTCTCTACAAGAGACCCAGTACTTC.

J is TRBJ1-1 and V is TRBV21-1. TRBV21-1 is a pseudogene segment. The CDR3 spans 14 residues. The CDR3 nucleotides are TGTGCCAGCAGCAAACGGGGTAGGAAGGGTCTGGATTTCTTT. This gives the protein CASSKRGRKGLDFF.

This chain's CDR3 is CASSSRSLENVFRNEQFF. As DNA, the CDR3 is TGTGCCAGCAGTTCCCGCTCTCTAGAGAATGTTTTTAGGAATGAGCAGTTCTTC. The chain combines TRBV28 with TRBJ2-1; D gene ambiguous. This CDR3 is 18 amino acids long. The V gene lost 4 bases and the J gene lost 7 bases, with 26 bases spanning the gap. Germline V gene lookup returns CDR1 MDHEN and CDR2 SYDVKM.

The CDR3 DNA reads as TGTGCCAGCAGCGAGGCCCTCGTGGCTTACACTGAAGCTTTCTTT. Residues: CASSEALVAYTEAFF. V is TRBV6-5 and J is TRBJ1-1; no firm D call. Per germline, CDR1 MNHEY and CDR2 SVGAGI. The V gene lost 6 bases and the J gene lost 3 bases, with 17 bases spanning the gap. This CDR3 has 15 amino acids.

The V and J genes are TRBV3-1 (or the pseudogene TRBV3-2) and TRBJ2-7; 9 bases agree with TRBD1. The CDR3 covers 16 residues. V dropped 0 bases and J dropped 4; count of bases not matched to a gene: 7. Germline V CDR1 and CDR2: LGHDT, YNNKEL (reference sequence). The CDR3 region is CASSQEGGTGRYEQYF. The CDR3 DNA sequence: TGTGCCAGCAGCCAAGAAGGTGGGACAGGGCGGTACGAGCAGTACTTC.

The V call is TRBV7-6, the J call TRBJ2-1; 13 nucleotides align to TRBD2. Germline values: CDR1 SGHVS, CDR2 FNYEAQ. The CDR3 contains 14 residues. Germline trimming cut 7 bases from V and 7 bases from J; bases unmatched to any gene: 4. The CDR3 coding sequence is TGTGCCAGCAACCTACTAGCGGGAGGGAATGAGCAGTTCTTC. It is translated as CASNLLAGGNEQFF.

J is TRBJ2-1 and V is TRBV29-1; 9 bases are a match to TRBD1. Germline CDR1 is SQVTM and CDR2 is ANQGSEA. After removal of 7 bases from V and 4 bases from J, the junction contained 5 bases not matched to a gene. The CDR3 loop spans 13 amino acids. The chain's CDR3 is CSAAGTGYNEQFF. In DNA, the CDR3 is TGCAGCGCCGCCGGGACAGGGTACAATGAGCAGTTCTTC.

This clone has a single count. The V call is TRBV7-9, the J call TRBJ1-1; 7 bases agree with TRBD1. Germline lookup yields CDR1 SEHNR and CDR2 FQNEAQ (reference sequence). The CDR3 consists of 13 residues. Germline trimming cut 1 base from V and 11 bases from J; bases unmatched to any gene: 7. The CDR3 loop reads CASSLDAGTDAFF. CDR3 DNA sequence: TGTGCCAGCAGCTTAGACGCCGGGACAGATGCTTTCTTT.

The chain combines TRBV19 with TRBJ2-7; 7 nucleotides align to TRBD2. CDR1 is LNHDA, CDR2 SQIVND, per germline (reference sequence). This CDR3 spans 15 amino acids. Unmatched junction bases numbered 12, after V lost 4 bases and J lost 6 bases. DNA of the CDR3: TGTGCCAGTAGTAGACTAGCTGCTGAAGCGGGCGAGCAGTACTTC. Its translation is CASSRLAAEAGEQYF.

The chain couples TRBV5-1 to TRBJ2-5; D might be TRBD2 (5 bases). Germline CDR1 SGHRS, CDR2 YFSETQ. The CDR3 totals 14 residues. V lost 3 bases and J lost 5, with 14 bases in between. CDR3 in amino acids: CASSSEGWEETQYF. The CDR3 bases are TGCGCCAGCAGCTCCGAAGGCTGGGAGGAGACCCAGTACTTC.

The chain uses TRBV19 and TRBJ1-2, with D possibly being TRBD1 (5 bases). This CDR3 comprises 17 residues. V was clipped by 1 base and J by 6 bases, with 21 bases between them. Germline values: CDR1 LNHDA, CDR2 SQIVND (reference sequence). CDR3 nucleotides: TGTGCCAGTAGTATAGTTTGGGGCTCTACCGGTCCCCATGGCTACACCTTC. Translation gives CASSIVWGSTGPHGYTF.

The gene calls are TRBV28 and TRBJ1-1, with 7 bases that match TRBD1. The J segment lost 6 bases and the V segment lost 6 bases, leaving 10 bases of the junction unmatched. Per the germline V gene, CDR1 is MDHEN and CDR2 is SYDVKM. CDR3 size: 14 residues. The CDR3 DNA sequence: TGTGCCAGCAGCCCCGCCCCGACAGGGTCTGAAGCTTTCTTT. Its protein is CASSPAPTGSEAFF.

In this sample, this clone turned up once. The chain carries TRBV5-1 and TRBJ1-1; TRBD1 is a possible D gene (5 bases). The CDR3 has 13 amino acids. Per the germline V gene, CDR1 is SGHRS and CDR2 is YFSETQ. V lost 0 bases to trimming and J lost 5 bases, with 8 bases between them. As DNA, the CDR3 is TGCGCCAGCAGCTTGGGGTACAGGACTGAAGCTTTCTTT. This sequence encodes CASSLGYRTEAFF.

The CDR3 DNA is TGTGCCAGCAGCTTGGGACTAGCGTTCGATGAGCAGTTCTTC. This encodes CASSLGLAFDEQFF. This sequence joins TRBV11-2 and TRBJ2-1; 10 bases map to TRBD2. CDR1 and CDR2 (germline): SGHAT, FQNNGV. V lost 3 bases to trimming and J lost 8 bases; unmatched junction nucleotides: 4. The CDR3 is 14 residues long. The entire variable domain, with the rest obtained from reference TRBV11-2 and TRBJ2-1, is as follows: EAGVAQSPRYKIIEKRQSVAFWCNPISGHATLYWYQQILGQGPKLLIQFQNNGVVDDSQLPKDRFSAERLKGVDSTLKIQPAKLEDSAVYLCASSLGLAFDEQFFGPGTRLTVL.

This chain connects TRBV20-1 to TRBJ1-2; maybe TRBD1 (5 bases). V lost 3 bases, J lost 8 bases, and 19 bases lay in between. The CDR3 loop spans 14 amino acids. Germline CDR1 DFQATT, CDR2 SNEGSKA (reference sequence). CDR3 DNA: TGCAGTGCTAGTTCCGGACAAGGTGTCGGGGGCTACACCTTC. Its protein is CSASSGQGVGGYTF.

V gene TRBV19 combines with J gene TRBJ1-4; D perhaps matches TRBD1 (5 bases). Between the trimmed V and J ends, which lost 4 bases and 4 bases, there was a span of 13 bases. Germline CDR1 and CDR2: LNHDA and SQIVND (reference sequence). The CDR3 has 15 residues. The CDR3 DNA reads TGTGCCAGTAGTAGTTCTGGGACTATTAATGAAAAACTGTTTTTT. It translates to CASSSSGTINEKLFF.

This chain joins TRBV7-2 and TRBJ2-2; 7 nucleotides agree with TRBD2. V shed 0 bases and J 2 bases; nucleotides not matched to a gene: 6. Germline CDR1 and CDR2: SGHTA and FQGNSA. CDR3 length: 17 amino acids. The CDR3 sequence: CASSLAASGYNTGELFF. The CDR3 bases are TGTGCCAGCAGCTTAGCGGCTAGCGGCTATAACACCGGGGAGCTGTTTTTT.

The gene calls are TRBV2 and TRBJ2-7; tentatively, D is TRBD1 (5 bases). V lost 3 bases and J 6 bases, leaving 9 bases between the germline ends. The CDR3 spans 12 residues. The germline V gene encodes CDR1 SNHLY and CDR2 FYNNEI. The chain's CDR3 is CASSETALEQYF. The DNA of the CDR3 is TGTGCCAGCAGTGAGACAGCTCTCGAGCAGTACTTC.

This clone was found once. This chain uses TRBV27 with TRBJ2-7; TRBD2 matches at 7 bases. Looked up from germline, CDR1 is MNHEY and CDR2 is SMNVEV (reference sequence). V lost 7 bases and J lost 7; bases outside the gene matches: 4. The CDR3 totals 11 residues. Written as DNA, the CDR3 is TGTGCCAGCACCATGGGGGGGGAGCAGTACTTC. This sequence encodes CASTMGGEQYF.

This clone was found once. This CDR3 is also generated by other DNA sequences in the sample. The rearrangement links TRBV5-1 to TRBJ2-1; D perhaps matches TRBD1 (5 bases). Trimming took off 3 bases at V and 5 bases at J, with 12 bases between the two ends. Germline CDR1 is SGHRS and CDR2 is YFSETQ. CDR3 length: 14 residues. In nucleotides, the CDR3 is TGCGCCAGCAGCTCCCGGACATATAACAATGAGCAGTTCTTC. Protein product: CASSSRTYNNEQFF.

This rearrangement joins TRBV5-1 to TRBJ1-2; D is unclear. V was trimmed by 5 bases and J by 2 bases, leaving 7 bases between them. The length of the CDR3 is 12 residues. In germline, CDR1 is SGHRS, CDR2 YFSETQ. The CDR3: CASRSFNYGYTF. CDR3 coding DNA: TGCGCCAGCAGGTCGTTCAACTATGGCTACACCTTC. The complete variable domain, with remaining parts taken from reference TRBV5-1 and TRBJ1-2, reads KAGVTQTPRYLIKTRGQQVTLSCSPISGHRSVSWYQQTPGQGLQFLFEYFSETQRNKGNFPGRFSGRQFSNSRSEMNVSTLELGDSALYLCASRSFNYGYTFGSGTRLTVV.